Presented here are 5 T cell receptor beta chains from one specimen sequenced in a study of shared T cell receptors in the human thymus. This table comes from immunoSEQ multiplex PCR, and its TCRdb copy is limited to in-frame clones, with some not included. Of hundreds of thousands of clones detected, 70% to 90% appear once; the ten largest clones hold more than 0.008%. This sample was also put to use in a study of human thymus T cells.

Material: thymocytes. The source of these receptors is a girl in the first two years of life with a congenital heart defect.

The V and J genes are TRBV14 and TRBJ2-7, with D perhaps TRBD2 (5 bases). Germline CDR1 is SGHDN and CDR2 is FVKESK. The CDR3 has 18 amino acids. Between the trimmed V and J ends, which lost 2 bases and 1 base, there was a span of 21 bases. The DNA of the CDR3 is TGTGCCAGCAGCCAAATGGGAGTTCCTTTTTTAAAGTCCTACGAGCAGTACTTC. This encodes CASSQMGVPFLKSYEQYF.

This sequence joins TRBV9 and TRBJ2-1, with D possibly matching TRBD2 (7 bases). This CDR3 is 16 amino acids long. Germline V gene lookup returns CDR1 SGDLS and CDR2 YYNGEE. The V end was cut by 4 bases, the J end by 0 bases, with 14 bases between. The CDR3 DNA reads TGTGCCAGCAGCCCCGAGGGAGGGGGCTCCTACAATGAGCAGTTCTTC. Residues: CASSPEGGGSYNEQFF.

V is TRBV18 and J is TRBJ1-1, with D tentatively TRBD1 (5 bases). CDR3 length: 14 residues. Germline values: CDR1 KGHSH, CDR2 LQKENI. V was pared by 6 bases and J by 3 bases, with 14 bases between. CDR3 amino acids: CASSLGLVDTEAFF. As DNA, the CDR3 is TGTGCCAGCTCCCTGGGGCTTGTTGACACTGAAGCTTTCTTT.

The sample holds one count of this clone. This chain connects TRBV6-1 to TRBJ2-7; D is perhaps TRBD1 (6 bases). CDR3 length: 11 amino acids. Trimming removed 8 bases at V and 7 bases at J, with 12 bases between. Per the germline V gene, CDR1 is MNHNS and CDR2 is SASEGT. The CDR3 is CASLGQGEQYF. DNA of the CDR3: TGTGCCAGCCTGGGACAAGGAGAGCAGTACTTC.

This chain connects TRBV28 to TRBJ2-2; 15 bases fit TRBD2. Unmatched junction bases numbered 1, after V lost 5 bases and J lost 0 bases. The CDR3 extends over 17 amino acids. The germline V gene encodes CDR1 MDHEN and CDR2 SYDVKM. The CDR3: CASSRTSGGANTGELFF. CDR3 DNA: TGTGCCAGCAGTAGGACTAGCGGGGGGGCGAACACCGGGGAGCTGTTTTTT. The variable domain in full, completed from reference TRBV28 and TRBJ2-2, reads DVKVTQSSRYLVKRTGEKVFLECVQDMDHENMFWYRQDPGLGLRLIYFSYDVKMKEKGDIPEGYSVSREKKERFSLILESASTNQTSMYLCASSRTSGGANTGELFFGEGSRLTVL.